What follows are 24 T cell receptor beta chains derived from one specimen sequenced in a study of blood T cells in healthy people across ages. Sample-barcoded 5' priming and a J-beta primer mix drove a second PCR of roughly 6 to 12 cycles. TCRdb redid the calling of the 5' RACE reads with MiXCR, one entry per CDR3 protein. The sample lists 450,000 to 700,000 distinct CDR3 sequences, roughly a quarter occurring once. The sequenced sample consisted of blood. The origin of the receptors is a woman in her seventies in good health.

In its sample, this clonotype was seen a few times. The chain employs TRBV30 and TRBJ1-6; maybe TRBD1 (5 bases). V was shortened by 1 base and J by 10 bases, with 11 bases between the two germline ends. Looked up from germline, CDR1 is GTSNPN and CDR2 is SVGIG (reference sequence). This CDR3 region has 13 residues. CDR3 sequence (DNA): TGTGCCTGGAGTGACGGGGGAAACTCACCCCTCCACTTT. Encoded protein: CAWSDGGNSPLHF.

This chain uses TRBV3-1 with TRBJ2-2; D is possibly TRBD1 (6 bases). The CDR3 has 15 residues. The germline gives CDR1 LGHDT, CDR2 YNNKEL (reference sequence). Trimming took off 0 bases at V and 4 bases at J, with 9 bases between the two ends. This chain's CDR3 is CASSQEGAATGELFF. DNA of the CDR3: TGTGCCAGCAGCCAAGAGGGGGCGGCCACCGGGGAGCTGTTTTTT.

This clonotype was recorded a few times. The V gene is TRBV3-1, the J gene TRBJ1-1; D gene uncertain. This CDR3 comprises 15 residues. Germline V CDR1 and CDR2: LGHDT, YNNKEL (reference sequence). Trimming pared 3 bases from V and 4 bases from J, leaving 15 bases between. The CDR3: CASSQAGRPGTEAFF. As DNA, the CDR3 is TGTGCCAGCAGCCAGGCCGGGCGACCGGGCACTGAAGCTTTCTTT.

The CDR3 is CASSRGLAGAHEQYF. CDR3 DNA: TGTGCCAGCAGCCGCGGACTAGCGGGGGCTCACGAGCAGTACTTC. This chain connects TRBV11-3 to TRBJ2-7, with 13 bases lining up with TRBD2. This CDR3 region has 15 residues. The germline V gene encodes CDR1 SGHNT and CDR2 YENEEA. With V trimmed by 5 bases and J by 5 bases, 6 bases remained unmatched.

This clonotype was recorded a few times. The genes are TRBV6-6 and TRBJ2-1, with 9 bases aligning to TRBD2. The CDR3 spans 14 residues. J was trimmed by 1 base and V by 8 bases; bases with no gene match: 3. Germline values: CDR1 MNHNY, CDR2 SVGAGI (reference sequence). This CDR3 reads CASGGGASYNEQFF. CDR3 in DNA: TGTGCCAGCGGCGGGGGGGCTTCCTACAATGAGCAGTTCTTC.

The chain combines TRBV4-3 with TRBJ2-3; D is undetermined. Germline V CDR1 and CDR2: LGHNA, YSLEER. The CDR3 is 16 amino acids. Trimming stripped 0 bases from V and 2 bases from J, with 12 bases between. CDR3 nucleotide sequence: TGCGCCAGCAGCCAAGACTGGACGGGTTCCACAGATACGCAGTATTTT. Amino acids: CASSQDWTGSTDTQYF.

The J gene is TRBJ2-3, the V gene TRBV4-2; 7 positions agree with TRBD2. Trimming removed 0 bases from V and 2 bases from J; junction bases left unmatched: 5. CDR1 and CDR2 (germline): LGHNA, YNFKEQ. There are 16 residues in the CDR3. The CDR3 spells CASSQDGGVFTDTQYF. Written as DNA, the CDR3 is TGTGCCAGCAGCCAAGATGGGGGGGTATTCACAGATACGCAGTATTTT.

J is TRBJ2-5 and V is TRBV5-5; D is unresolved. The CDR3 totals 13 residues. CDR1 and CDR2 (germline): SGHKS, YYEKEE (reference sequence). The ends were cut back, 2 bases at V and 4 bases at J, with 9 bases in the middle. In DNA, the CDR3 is TGTGCCAGCAGCTTCACGACATCAGAGACCCAGTACTTC. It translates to CASSFTTSETQYF.

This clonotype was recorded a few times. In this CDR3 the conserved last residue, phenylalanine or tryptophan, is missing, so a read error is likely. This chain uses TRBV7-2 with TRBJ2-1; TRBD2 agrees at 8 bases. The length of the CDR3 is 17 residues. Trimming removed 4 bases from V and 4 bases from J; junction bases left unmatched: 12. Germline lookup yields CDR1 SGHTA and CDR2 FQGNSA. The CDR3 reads CASSSLNILAEYNEQFL. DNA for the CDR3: TGTGCCAGCAGCTCCTTGAACATACTAGCGGAGTACAATGAGCAGTTCCTC.

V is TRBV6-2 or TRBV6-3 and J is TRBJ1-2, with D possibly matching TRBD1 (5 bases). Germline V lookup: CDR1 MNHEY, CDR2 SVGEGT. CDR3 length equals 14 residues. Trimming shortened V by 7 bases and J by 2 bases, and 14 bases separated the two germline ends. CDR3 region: CASNPGTANYGYTF. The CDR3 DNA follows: TGTGCCAGCAACCCCGGGACCGCCAACTATGGCTACACCTTC.

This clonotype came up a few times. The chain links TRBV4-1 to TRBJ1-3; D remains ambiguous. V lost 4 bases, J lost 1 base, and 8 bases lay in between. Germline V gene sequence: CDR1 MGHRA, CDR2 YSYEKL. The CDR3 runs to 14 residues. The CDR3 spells CASSPQDSGNTIYF. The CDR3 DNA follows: TGCGCCAGCAGCCCCCAGGATTCTGGAAACACCATATATTTT.

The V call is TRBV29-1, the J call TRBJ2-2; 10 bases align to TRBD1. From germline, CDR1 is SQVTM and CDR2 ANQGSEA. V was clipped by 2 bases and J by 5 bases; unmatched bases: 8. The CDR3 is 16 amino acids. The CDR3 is CSVELWDRGRTGELFF. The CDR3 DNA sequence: TGCAGCGTTGAACTCTGGGACAGGGGAAGAACCGGGGAGCTGTTTTTT.

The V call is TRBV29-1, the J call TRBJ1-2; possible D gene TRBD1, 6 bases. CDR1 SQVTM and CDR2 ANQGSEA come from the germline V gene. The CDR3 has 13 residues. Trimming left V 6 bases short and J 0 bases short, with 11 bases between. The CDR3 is CSVTGNPNYGYTF. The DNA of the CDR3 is TGCAGCGTCACAGGGAACCCTAACTATGGCTACACCTTC.

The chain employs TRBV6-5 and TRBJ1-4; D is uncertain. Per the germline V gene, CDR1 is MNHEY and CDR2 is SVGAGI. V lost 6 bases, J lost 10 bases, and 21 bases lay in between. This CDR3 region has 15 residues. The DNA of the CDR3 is TGTGCCAGCAGCCCACAAGGACCGAGGGCGGGAAAACTGTTTTTT. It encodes CASSPQGPRAGKLFF.

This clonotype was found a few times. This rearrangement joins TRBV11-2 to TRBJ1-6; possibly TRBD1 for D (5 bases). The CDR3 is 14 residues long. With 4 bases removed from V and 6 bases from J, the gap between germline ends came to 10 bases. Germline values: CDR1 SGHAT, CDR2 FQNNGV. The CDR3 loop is CASSSRQFNSPLHF. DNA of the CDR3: TGTGCCAGCAGCTCCAGACAGTTTAATTCACCCCTCCACTTT. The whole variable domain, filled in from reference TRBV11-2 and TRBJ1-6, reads EAGVAQSPRYKIIEKRQSVAFWCNPISGHATLYWYQQILGQGPKLLIQFQNNGVVDDSQLPKDRFSAERLKGVDSTLKIQPAKLEDSAVYLCASSSRQFNSPLHFGNGTRLTVT.

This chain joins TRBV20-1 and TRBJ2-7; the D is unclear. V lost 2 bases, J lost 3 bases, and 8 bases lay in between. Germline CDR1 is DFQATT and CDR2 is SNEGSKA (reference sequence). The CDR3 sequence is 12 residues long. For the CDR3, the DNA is TGCAGTGCTAGATCCTCAGACTACGAGCAGTACTTC. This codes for CSARSSDYEQYF.

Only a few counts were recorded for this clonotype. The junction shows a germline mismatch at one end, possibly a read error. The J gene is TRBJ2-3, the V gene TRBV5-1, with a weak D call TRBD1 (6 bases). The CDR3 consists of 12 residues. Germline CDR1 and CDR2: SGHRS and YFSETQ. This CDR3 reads CASSLTTGTQYF. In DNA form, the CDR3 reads TGCGCCAGCAGCTTGACGACAGGTACGCAGTATTTT.

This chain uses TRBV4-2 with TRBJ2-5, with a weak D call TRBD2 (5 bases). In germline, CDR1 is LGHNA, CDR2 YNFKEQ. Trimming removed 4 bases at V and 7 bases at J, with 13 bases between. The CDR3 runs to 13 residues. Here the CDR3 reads CASSPSGEGTQYF. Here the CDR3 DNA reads TGTGCCAGCAGCCCCTCCGGGGAAGGGACCCAGTACTTC.

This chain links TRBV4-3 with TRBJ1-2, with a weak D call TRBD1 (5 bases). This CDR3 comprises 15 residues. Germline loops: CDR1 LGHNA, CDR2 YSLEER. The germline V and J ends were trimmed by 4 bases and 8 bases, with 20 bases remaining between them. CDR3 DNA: TGCGCCAGCAGCCCAAGGGGACGCTCCACGGGGGGCTACACCTTC. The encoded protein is CASSPRGRSTGGYTF.

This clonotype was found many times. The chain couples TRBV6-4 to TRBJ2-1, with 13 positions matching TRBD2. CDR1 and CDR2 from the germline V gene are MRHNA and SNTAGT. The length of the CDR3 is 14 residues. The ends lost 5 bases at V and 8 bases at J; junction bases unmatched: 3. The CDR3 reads CASSSGLAGDEQFF. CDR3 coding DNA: TGTGCCAGCAGTTCCGGACTAGCGGGGGATGAGCAGTTCTTC.

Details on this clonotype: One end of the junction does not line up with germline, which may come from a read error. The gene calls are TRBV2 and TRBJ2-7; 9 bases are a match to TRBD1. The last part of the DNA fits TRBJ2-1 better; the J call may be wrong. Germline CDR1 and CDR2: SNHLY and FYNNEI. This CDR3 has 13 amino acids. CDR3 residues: CASRTGGINGQFF. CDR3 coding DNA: TGTGCCAGCAGGACAGGGGGTATCAATGGGCAGTTCTTC.

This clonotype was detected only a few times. Here the CDR3 reads CASSVVLDEQFF. DNA for the CDR3: TGTGCCAGCAGCGTAGTCCTTGATGAGCAGTTCTTC. This chain joins TRBV9 and TRBJ2-1; D unclear. Trimming stripped 0 bases from V and 8 bases from J, with 6 bases between. This CDR3 spans 12 amino acids. CDR1 is SGDLS and CDR2 is YYNGEE in the germline V gene.

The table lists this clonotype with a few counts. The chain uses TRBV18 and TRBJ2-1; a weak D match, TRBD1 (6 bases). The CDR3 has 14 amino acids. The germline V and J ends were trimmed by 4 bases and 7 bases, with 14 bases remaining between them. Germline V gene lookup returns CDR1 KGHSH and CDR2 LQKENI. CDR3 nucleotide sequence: TGTGCCAGCTCACTACAGGGTCTCGTGAATGAGCAGTTCTTC. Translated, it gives CASSLQGLVNEQFF.

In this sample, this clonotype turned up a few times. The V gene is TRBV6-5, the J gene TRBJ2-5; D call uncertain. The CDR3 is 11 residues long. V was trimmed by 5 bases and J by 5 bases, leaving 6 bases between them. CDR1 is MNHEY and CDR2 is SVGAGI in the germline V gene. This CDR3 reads CASSKEETQYF. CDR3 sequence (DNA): TGTGCCAGCAGTAAAGAGGAGACCCAGTACTTC.